The following is a T cell receptor beta chain sequence with its context. This sample is part of a study of blood T cell repertoires in COVID-19. The wider study: Researchers got acute and convalescent COVID-19 samples from the United States, Italy and Spain.

The repertoire was sequenced with immunoSEQ multiplex PCR; TCRdb's copy has only in-frame clones and lacks some. This sample has about 210,000 clones, with approximately 82% found just once. The CDR3 has 13 residues. Germline-derived CDR1 and CDR2 are LNHDA and SQIVND (reference sequence). The V segment lost 6 bases and the J segment 5 bases; nucleotides outside the gene matches: 6. The sample was peripheral blood. The source of this sequence is a middle-aged man with active or convalescent COVID-19. V usage is TRBV19 and J usage is TRBJ2-5; the match to TRBD1 covers 7 bases. The CDR3 DNA follows: TGTGCCAGTAGCCAGGGGACAGTTGAGACCCAGTACTTC. Its protein is CASSQGTVETQYF.